This T cell receptor beta chain was obtained from a study of CXCR3-negative and CXCR3-positive naive CD8 T cells. Notes on the study in general: No difference in surface CD5 was seen between naive subsets, and TCR strength was inferred from TRB CDR3 properties. The study found comparably high diversity in both naive subsets and much lower diversity in memory CD8+ cells.

Each TRB cDNA library was prepared by 5' RACE (with UMI labels). TCRdb reworked the 5' RACE reads into one entry per CDR3 protein, no DNA. In total, the table holds 40,000 to 45,000 distinct CDR3 sequences. The length of the CDR3 is 14 residues. CDR1 and CDR2 from the germline V gene are SGHAT and FQNNGV. Worth noting for this clonotype: Its antigen is still unknown.

This TCR was recovered from a human donor in good health. Some clones in this sample may be carry-over from other donors' samples. The chain links TRBV11-2 to TRBJ2-7. The specimen was memory CD8+ T cells from blood. The CDR3 is CASSLVLNSYEQYF.